These 20 T cell receptor beta chains originate from one sample sequenced in a study of cytomegalovirus exposure and HLA in healthy donors (TCRdb year 2017). The library came from the immunoSEQ multiplex PCR assay. For the multiplex PCR, a mixture combining 60 forward primers for TCR Vbeta segments and 13 reverse primers for TCR Jbeta segments was used. Imported from immuneACCESS, the table was reduced by TCRdb to in-frame sequences with V and J called. These copies leave out some clones; in studies compared against another copy, an unresolved V gene accounts for under half, and the cause of the remainder is not known. The sample records approximately 170,000 clones, almost 75% of which are singletons. Of the sample, 3% to 4% falls within the top ten clones. The sample comprised PBMCs. The receptor source for this set is a woman younger than 45 in good health and CMV-seropositive.

The V and J genes are TRBV19 and TRBJ2-1, with TRBD2 identical over 13 bases. Germline trimming cut 0 bases from V and 7 bases from J; bases unmatched to any gene: 18. The CDR3 runs to 21 residues. Germline values: CDR1 LNHDA, CDR2 SQIVND (reference sequence). The CDR3 sequence: CASSIDHALGLAGEGQNEQFF. The CDR3 nucleotides read TGTGCCAGTAGTATAGATCATGCCTTAGGACTAGCGGGAGAAGGGCAGAATGAGCAGTTCTTC.

The chain joins TRBV18 to TRBJ1-1; 7 bases match TRBD1. This CDR3 contains 14 residues. Germline V CDR1 and CDR2: KGHSH, LQKENI. Losses at the gene ends were 6 bases for V and 1 base for J; bases not matched to a gene: 5. The CDR3 protein is CASSPTGSNTEAFF. The DNA of the CDR3 is TGTGCCAGCTCCCCGACAGGGTCGAACACTGAAGCTTTCTTT.

The chain links TRBV4-1 to TRBJ2-5; 7 bases align to TRBD2. The DNA matches TRBJ2-7 better at its end, which makes the J call doubtful. CDR1 is MGHRA and CDR2 is YSYEKL in the germline V gene. The CDR3 runs to 19 residues. Here the CDR3 DNA reads TGCGCCAGCAGCCGGAGATCGGGACGTGTAAGCGGGGCACCCTACGAGCAGTACTTC. It yields the protein CASSRRSGRVSGAPYEQYF.

This chain links TRBV5-4 with TRBJ2-1; D is possibly TRBD1 (5 bases). CDR1 is SGHNT, CDR2 YYREEE, per germline (reference sequence). The germline V and J ends were trimmed by 4 bases and 0 bases, with 8 bases remaining between them. CDR3 size: 14 residues. The CDR3 coding sequence is TGTGCCAGCAGCCAGGGCCCCTCCTACAATGAGCAGTTCTTC. This sequence encodes CASSQGPSYNEQFF.

J is TRBJ2-2 and V is TRBV6-5; TRBD1 is a possible D gene (8 bases). V was cut by 6 bases and J by 5 bases, with 10 bases left in between. The CDR3 is 13 residues long. Germline V lookup: CDR1 MNHEY, CDR2 SVGAGI. CDR3 protein: CASRQGGTGELFF. In nucleotides, the CDR3 is TGTGCCAGCAGACAGGGGGGGACCGGGGAGCTGTTTTTT.

The V call is TRBV23-1, the J call TRBJ2-2; 10 bases align to TRBD1. TRBV23-1 is labeled an ORF, and its function is uncertain. Trimming at V came to 3 bases and at J to 8 bases, leaving 15 bases not matched to a gene. The CDR3 length is 18 residues. CDR3 sequence: CASSHIIRDRGFRGELFF. The CDR3, as DNA: TGCGCCAGCAGTCATATAATCCGGGACAGGGGATTTAGGGGGGAGCTGTTTTTT.

The V call is TRBV7-2, the J call TRBJ2-7, with a tentative D call TRBD1 (6 bases). V dropped 5 bases and J dropped 4 bases, with 12 bases sitting between them. Germline CDR1 SGHTA, CDR2 FQGNSA. CDR3 length: 13 residues. CDR3 nucleotides: TGTGCCAGCAGCCAAGGACAGCCATACGAGCAGTACTTC. Translating it yields CASSQGQPYEQYF.

The table lists this clone with a few counts. This chain uses TRBV7-9 with TRBJ1-1, with TRBD1 matching 9 bases. The V segment lost 4 bases and the J segment 3 bases; nucleotides outside the gene matches: 6. Per the germline V gene, CDR1 is SEHNR and CDR2 is FQNEAQ (reference sequence). CDR3 length: 15 residues. The CDR3 sequence is CASSSRDREDTEAFF. The CDR3 DNA reads TGTGCCAGCAGCTCCAGGGACAGGGAGGACACTGAAGCTTTCTTT.

V and J are TRBV6-1 and TRBJ1-5, with a possible D match to TRBD1 (5 bases). From germline, CDR1 is MNHNS and CDR2 SASEGT. The CDR3 has 13 residues. V lost 6 bases, J lost 4 bases, and 10 bases lay in between. The CDR3 bases are TGTGCCAGCAGCGAGAACAGGAATCAGCCCCAGCATTTT. Its protein is CASSENRNQPQHF.

V and J are TRBV10-1 and TRBJ1-1; TRBD1 agrees at 7 bases. CDR1 is WNHNN, CDR2 SYGVQD, per germline (reference sequence). V lost 8 bases to trimming and J lost 1 base; unmatched junction nucleotides: 10. The CDR3 spans 15 residues. This CDR3 reads CASRPEGAGNTEAFF. In nucleotides, the CDR3 is TGCGCCAGCCGGCCGGAGGGGGCCGGGAACACTGAAGCTTTCTTT.

The chain uses TRBV2 and TRBJ1-4; D possibly corresponds to TRBD1 (6 bases). The CDR3 contains 15 residues. The germline V gene has CDR1 SNHLY and CDR2 FYNNEI. Trimming removed 7 bases at V and 6 bases at J, with 18 bases between. The CDR3 spells CASTDTRGGYEKLFF. The CDR3, as DNA: TGTGCCAGCACAGATACCAGGGGAGGGTATGAAAAACTGTTTTTT.

V gene TRBV28 combines with J gene TRBJ1-5; D is possibly TRBD1 (5 bases). Trimming took 5 bases from V and 8 from J, leaving 16 bases between them. Germline loops: CDR1 MDHEN, CDR2 SYDVKM. The CDR3 is made up of 14 amino acids. In nucleotides, the CDR3 is TGTGCCAGCAGTCTCCGCCAGGGTATGGAGCCCCAGCATTTT. It yields the protein CASSLRQGMEPQHF.

This clone was picked up a small number of times. CDR3 residues: CASSSLILAERSYNEQFF. The CDR3 DNA sequence: TGTGCCAGCAGCTCCCTTATTTTAGCGGAGAGGTCCTACAATGAGCAGTTCTTC. The V and J genes are TRBV7-8 and TRBJ2-1; D may be TRBD2 (6 bases). Germline CDR1 SGHVS, CDR2 FQNEAQ. This CDR3 is built from 18 residues. The ends were cut back, 4 bases at V and 1 base at J, with 20 bases in the middle. Supplemented by reference TRBV7-8 and TRBJ2-1, the full variable domain reads GAGVSQSPRYKVAKRGQDVALRCDPISGHVSLFWYQQALGQGPEFLTYFQNEAQLDKSGLPSDRFFAERPEGSVSTLKIQRTQQEDSAVYLCASSSLILAERSYNEQFFGPGTRLTVL.

The V call is TRBV2, the J call TRBJ1-1; D unresolved. V was pared by 4 bases and J by 0 bases, with 15 bases between. In germline, CDR1 is SNHLY, CDR2 FYNNEI. CDR3 length: 16 residues. For the CDR3, the DNA is TGTGCCAGCAGTGTAAGAGACACGGTCATGAACACTGAAGCTTTCTTT. Translation: CASSVRDTVMNTEAFF.

This clone turned up a few times. The chain uses TRBV12-5 and TRBJ2-1; D unclear. Germline V gene data show CDR1 as LGHNT and CDR2 as FRNRAP. The CDR3 has 13 amino acids. V was clipped by 7 bases and J by 8 bases, with 15 bases between them. The CDR3 bases are TGTGCTAGTGCCAAAGAGGTCTGGCATGAGCAGTTCTTC. The encoded protein is CASAKEVWHEQFF. Filled out from reference TRBV12-5 and TRBJ2-1, the complete variable domain reads DARVTQTPRHKVTEMGQEVTMRCQPILGHNTVFWYRQTMMQGLELLAYFRNRAPLDDSGMPKDRFSAEMPDATLATLKIQPSEPRDSAVYFCASAKEVWHEQFFGPGTRLTVL.

This clone came up a few times. The identical CDR3 is also encoded by other nucleotide sequences in the sample. The chain is built from TRBV7-9 and TRBJ2-7; D might be TRBD1 (6 bases). CDR1 SEHNR and CDR2 FQNEAQ come from the germline V gene (reference sequence). CDR3 length: 13 amino acids. Between the trimmed V and J ends, which lost 5 bases and 7 bases, there was a span of 15 bases. The CDR3 DNA follows: TGTGCCAGCAGCCACCGGACAGCATTAGAGCAGTACTTC. It specifies CASSHRTALEQYF.

The sample holds one count of this clone. The V gene is TRBV5-1, the J gene TRBJ2-7; 7 bases align to TRBD1. The trim removed 5 bases at V and 5 bases at J, leaving 10 bases unmatched. The CDR3 runs 14 residues. From germline, CDR1 is SGHRS and CDR2 YFSETQ. CDR3: CASRDGRTGDEQYF. For the CDR3, the DNA is TGCGCCAGCAGAGATGGGCGTACAGGGGACGAGCAGTACTTC. Combining the CDR3 with reference TRBV5-1 and TRBJ2-7 gives the whole variable domain KAGVTQTPRYLIKTRGQQVTLSCSPISGHRSVSWYQQTPGQGLQFLFEYFSETQRNKGNFPGRFSGRQFSNSRSEMNVSTLELGDSALYLCASRDGRTGDEQYFGPGTRLTVT.

The J gene is TRBJ2-3, the V gene TRBV11-3; 9 bases line up with TRBD2. Germline trimming cut 5 bases from V and 1 base from J; bases unmatched to any gene: 13. This CDR3 is 18 amino acids long. The V gene's germline CDR1 is SGHNT and CDR2 YENEEA. The CDR3 spells CASSPGSSGRGGTDTQYF. The CDR3 DNA reads as TGTGCCAGCAGCCCAGGAAGTAGCGGGAGAGGCGGCACAGATACGCAGTATTTT. Filled out from reference TRBV11-3 and TRBJ2-3, the complete variable domain reads EAGVVQSPRYKIIEKKQPVAFWCNPISGHNTLYWYLQNLGQGPELLIRYENEEAVDDSQLPKDRFSAERLKGVDSTLKIQPAELGDSAVYLCASSPGSSGRGGTDTQYFGPGTRLTVL.

J is TRBJ2-6 and V is TRBV5-1, with unresolved D. The germline V and J ends were trimmed by 1 base and 2 bases, with 7 bases remaining between them. The CDR3 is 15 residues long. Germline lookup yields CDR1 SGHRS and CDR2 YFSETQ. CDR3 coding DNA: TGCGCCAGCAGCTTGCTCCCGGCTGGGGCCAACGTCCTGACTTTC. This sequence encodes CASSLLPAGANVLTF.

A single count supports this clone. This chain uses TRBV5-1 with TRBJ1-1; D is perhaps TRBD1 (5 bases). CDR1 is SGHRS, CDR2 YFSETQ, per germline. V lost 4 bases, J lost 5 bases, and 18 bases lay in between. CDR3 length: 15 amino acids. The CDR3 DNA reads TGCGCCAGCAGCCCCTCACCCGACAGCGGGACTGAAGCTTTCTTT. Translated: CASSPSPDSGTEAFF.